The 20 T cell receptor beta chains below come from one sample, sequenced in a study of cytomegalovirus exposure and HLA in healthy donors. Assay: immunoSEQ multiplex PCR; the TCRdb copy retains only in-frame clones and omits some. The table has under 150,000 clones, around 87% seen once. Source material: PBMCs. These receptors were collected from a man between 18 and 35 years old in good health and CMV-seropositive.

The chain recombines TRBV6-5 with TRBJ1-5; 8 positions match TRBD1. Germline V gene sequence: CDR1 MNHEY, CDR2 SVGAGI. Trimming at V came to 6 bases and at J to 7 bases, leaving 8 bases not matched to a gene. The CDR3 is 14 amino acids. CDR3 nucleotides: TGTGCCAGCAGAGCTACAGGGGGAGGACAGCCCCAGCATTTT. Translation: CASRATGGGQPQHF.

The chain combines TRBV18 with TRBJ2-3, with TRBD1 as a possible D gene (6 bases). CDR3 length equals 13 residues. Per the germline V gene, CDR1 is KGHSH and CDR2 is LQKENI. V was cut by 2 bases and J by 4 bases, with 7 bases left in between. CDR3 sequence (DNA): TGTGCCAGCTCACCATGGACAGCAGATACGCAGTATTTT. Translating gives CASSPWTADTQYF.

This clone has only one observation. The V gene is TRBV6-1, the J gene TRBJ1-5, with D perhaps TRBD1 (6 bases). Germline assignment: CDR1 MNHNS and CDR2 SASEGT. V was clipped by 2 bases and J by 4 bases, with 15 bases between them. The CDR3 is 16 amino acids. This CDR3 reads CASSEMWSGANQPQHF. The CDR3 DNA sequence: TGTGCCAGCAGTGAAATGTGGTCAGGGGCTAATCAGCCCCAGCATTTT.

Only one count was recorded for this clone. V gene TRBV9 combines with J gene TRBJ2-3; maybe TRBD1 (5 bases). Per germline, CDR1 SGDLS and CDR2 YYNGEE. V was shortened by 2 bases and J by 0 bases, with 13 bases between the two germline ends. CDR3 length equals 16 residues. CDR3 region: CASSVDTPSSTDTQYF. Written as DNA, the CDR3 is TGTGCCAGCAGCGTGGACACCCCATCTAGCACAGATACGCAGTATTTT.

J is TRBJ2-3 and V is TRBV6-5; D is unclear. Germline values: CDR1 MNHEY, CDR2 SVGAGI. Deletions cut 5 bases from V and 0 bases from J, with 9 bases between. The CDR3 contains 14 residues. The CDR3 loop is CASSLSFSTDTQYF. The DNA for the CDR3 is TGTGCCAGCAGTCTCTCTTTTAGCACAGATACGCAGTATTTT.

The chain recombines TRBV5-8 with TRBJ1-4; D is unresolved. The ends were cut back, 0 bases at V and 13 bases at J, with 13 bases in the middle. Germline assignment: CDR1 SGHTS and CDR2 YDEGEE. The CDR3 contains 13 residues. CDR3 DNA: TGTGCCAGCAGCTTGGAAGGGAGACCGGTACTGTTTTTT. Translating gives CASSLEGRPVLFF.

The J gene is TRBJ2-3, the V gene TRBV12-5; 11 nucleotides match TRBD2. V lost 0 bases, J lost 3 bases, and 8 bases stayed unmatched. CDR1 LGHNT and CDR2 FRNRAP come from the germline V gene. The CDR3 is 18 amino acids. The CDR3, as DNA: TGTGCTAGTGGTTTGGTACGGCAGACTAGCGGGGCAACAGATACGCAGTATTTT. The encoded protein is CASGLVRQTSGATDTQYF.

This clone came up once. The genes are TRBV15 and TRBJ2-7; TRBD2 agrees at 7 bases. After removal of 4 bases from V and 0 bases from J, the junction contained 3 bases not matched to a gene. CDR3 size: 14 residues. CDR1 is LNHNV, CDR2 YYDKDF, per germline (reference sequence). CDR3 sequence: CATSTSGDSYEQYF. For the CDR3, the DNA is TGTGCCACCAGCACCAGCGGGGACTCCTACGAGCAGTACTTC.

The chain carries TRBV10-1 and TRBJ2-1; 11 bases fit TRBD2. V dropped 4 bases and J dropped 2; count of bases not matched to a gene: 7. The germline CDR1 and CDR2 sequences are WNHNN and SYGVQD (reference sequence). CDR3 length: 17 residues. CDR3 sequence (DNA): TGCGCCAGCAGTGCCGGGACTAGCGGCACTCCCTACAATGAGCAGTTCTTC. Protein product: CASSAGTSGTPYNEQFF.

Comment on this clone: Because the CDR3's place on the DNA is in doubt, the DNA is left out and the CDR3 is given as listed by TCRdb. The J gene is TRBJ1-2, the V gene TRBV21-1; TRBD1, as called in the table, went unchecked against the DNA. TRBV21-1 represents a pseudogene. The CDR3 has 15 amino acids, counting both end residues. The CDR3 is CASSKVGGGAFGYTF.

V and J are TRBV7-3 and TRBJ2-1; 16 positions match TRBD2. V lost 4 bases to trimming and J lost 7 bases; unmatched junction nucleotides: 7. The CDR3 loop spans 17 amino acids. Per the germline V gene, CDR1 is SGHTA and CDR2 is FQGTGA. The CDR3 is CASSSTPGLAGGNEQFF. The CDR3 nucleotides read TGTGCCAGCAGCTCCACGCCGGGACTAGCGGGAGGGAATGAGCAGTTCTTC.

This clone has a handful of counts. This sequence joins TRBV18 and TRBJ2-7; D is unclear. Trimming removed 6 bases at V and 4 bases at J, with 10 bases between. The CDR3 extends over 12 amino acids. Germline V CDR1 and CDR2: KGHSH, LQKENI. This CDR3 reads CASSTAGYEQYF. The CDR3 bases are TGTGCCAGCTCCACGGCCGGGTACGAGCAGTACTTC.

This clone was detected once. This chain links TRBV9 with TRBJ1-5; D is ambiguous. V dropped 0 bases and J dropped 1 base, with 8 bases sitting between them. Germline loops: CDR1 SGDLS, CDR2 YYNGEE. The CDR3 covers 15 residues. The CDR3: CASSVGAESNQPQHF. The DNA for the CDR3 is TGTGCCAGCAGCGTAGGAGCCGAGAGCAATCAGCCCCAGCATTTT.

This chain links TRBV21-1 with TRBJ1-1; TRBD1, as called in the table, went unchecked against the DNA. TRBV21-1 constitutes a pseudogene. This CDR3 is 15 amino acids long. The CDR3 is CASNRGRFVNTEAFF. CDR3 nucleotide sequence: TGTGCCAGCAACAGGGGGCGGTTCGTGAACACTGAAGCTTTCTTT.

The chain couples TRBV30 to TRBJ2-7, with D possibly TRBD1 on 5 matching bases. The V gene's germline CDR1 is GTSNPN and CDR2 SVGIG (reference sequence). The CDR3 length is 13 residues. Trimming cost V 1 base and J 0 bases, with 7 bases left between them. Here the CDR3 reads CAWSEGNSYEQYF. Here the CDR3 DNA reads TGTGCCTGGAGTGAGGGGAACTCCTACGAGCAGTACTTC.

V usage is TRBV6-5 and J usage is TRBJ2-5; weak D call: TRBD1 (5 bases). The germline CDR1 and CDR2 sequences are MNHEY and SVGAGI. V lost 8 bases, J lost 6 bases, and 22 bases lay in between. The CDR3 length is 15 residues. CDR3 sequence reads: CASAGGKGRGQTQYF. As DNA, the CDR3 is TGTGCCAGCGCTGGTGGGAAGGGGCGAGGACAGACCCAGTACTTC.

V and J are TRBV7-9 and TRBJ2-7; maybe TRBD2 (5 bases). The CDR3 covers 19 residues. Trimming removed 4 bases from V and 3 bases from J, with 28 bases in between. Germline V lookup: CDR1 SEHNR, CDR2 FQNEAQ (reference sequence). The CDR3 DNA reads TGTGCCAGCAGCTCTACAAGCGGACGAAAACCCTCACTCAACTACGAGCAGTACTTC. Encoded protein: CASSSTSGRKPSLNYEQYF. The whole variable domain, filled in from reference TRBV7-9 and TRBJ2-7, reads DTGVSQNPRHKITKRGQNVTFRCDPISEHNRLYWYRQTLGQGPEFLTYFQNEAQLEKSRLLSDRFSAERPKGSFSTLEIQRTEQGDSAMYLCASSSTSGRKPSLNYEQYFGPGTRLTVT.

Concerning this clone: Within the sample, other DNA sequences also encode this same CDR3. V is TRBV7-9 and J is TRBJ2-5; 13 nucleotides agree with TRBD2. This CDR3 has 15 amino acids. Germline V CDR1 and CDR2: SEHNR, FQNEAQ (reference sequence). Unmatched junction bases numbered 2, after V lost 5 bases and J lost 2 bases. CDR3 protein: CASSLGLAGQETQYF. DNA for the CDR3: TGTGCCAGCAGCCTGGGACTAGCGGGACAAGAGACCCAGTACTTC. Filled out from reference TRBV7-9 and TRBJ2-5, the complete variable domain reads DTGVSQNPRHKITKRGQNVTFRCDPISEHNRLYWYRQTLGQGPEFLTYFQNEAQLEKSRLLSDRFSAERPKGSFSTLEIQRTEQGDSAMYLCASSLGLAGQETQYFGPGTRLLVL.

The chain recombines TRBV9 with TRBJ2-3, with unresolved D. This CDR3 spans 12 amino acids. V lost 1 base to trimming and J lost 6 bases, with 6 bases between them. Germline lookup yields CDR1 SGDLS and CDR2 YYNGEE. CDR3 in amino acids: CASSVSGDTQYF. The CDR3 DNA follows: TGTGCCAGCAGCGTATCCGGGGATACGCAGTATTTT.

The chain joins TRBV5-6 to TRBJ1-2; 10 bases match TRBD1. The CDR3 is 16 residues long. The germline gives CDR1 SGHDT, CDR2 YYEEEE. V dropped 2 bases and J dropped 7; count of bases not matched to a gene: 11. The CDR3 DNA sequence: TGTGCCAGCAGCTTTTTTTCCGGGACAGGGGTCTCTGGCTACACCTTC. Translating it yields CASSFFSGTGVSGYTF.